The 13 T cell receptor beta chains listed next were all sequenced from one sample in a study of CD8 T cells in Susac syndrome. When the RNA was reverse transcribed, random hexamers were used with an input of about 0.45 to 1 ug. One entry per CDR3 protein results from TCRdb running MiXCR on the immunoSEQ multiplex PCR reads. This repertoire shows more than 100,000 distinct CDR3 sequences, around 96% found once; its top ten account for 0.12% to 0.15%. Sequenced material: CD4+ T cells from PBMCs. The receptors derive from a human donor with Susac syndrome.

This clonotype was observed a single time. V is TRBV10-3 and J is TRBJ2-2; 7 bases are shared with TRBD1. In germline, CDR1 is ENHRY, CDR2 SYGVKD. The CDR3 consists of 16 residues. After removal of 2 bases from V and 1 base from J, the junction contained 4 bases not matched to a gene. CDR3 protein: CAISERTGENTGELFF. In DNA form, the CDR3 reads TGTGCCATCAGTGAGAGGACAGGAGAGAACACCGGGGAGCTGTTTTTT.

This chain joins TRBV5-4 and TRBJ1-1; perhaps TRBD1 as D (6 bases). The CDR3 totals 14 residues. Germline V CDR1 and CDR2: SGHNT, YYREEE (reference sequence). V was cut by 4 bases and J by 6 bases, with 16 bases left in between. CDR3 protein: CASSPDQGRAEAFF. CDR3 nucleotides: TGTGCCAGCAGCCCCGATCAGGGGAGGGCTGAAGCTTTCTTT. Filled out from reference TRBV5-4 and TRBJ1-1, the complete variable domain reads ETGVTQSPTHLIKTRGQQVTLRCSSQSGHNTVSWYQQALGQGPQFIFQYYREEENGRGNFPPRFSGLQFPNYSSELNVNALELDDSALYLCASSPDQGRAEAFFGQGTRLTVV.

This clonotype was counted once. The chain employs TRBV6-5 and TRBJ2-2; tentatively, D is TRBD1 (6 bases). Trimming removed 3 bases at V and 8 bases at J, with 16 bases between. CDR1 is MNHEY, CDR2 SVGAGI, per germline. The CDR3 is 15 amino acids. The CDR3 bases are TGTGCCAGCAGTTATCAGGGGACGGGTTTGGGGGAGCTGTTTTTT. Residues: CASSYQGTGLGELFF.

The rearrangement uses TRBV29-1 and TRBJ1-1; D remains ambiguous. The V end was cut by 8 bases, the J end by 1 base, with 17 bases between. CDR1 SQVTM and CDR2 ANQGSEA come from the germline V gene. CDR3 length equals 14 residues. The CDR3 region has the DNA TGCAGCTCCCCCGCCAGACCCTGGAACACTGAAGCTTTCTTT. Its protein is CSSPARPWNTEAFF.

The chain employs TRBV6-5 and TRBJ2-3; 7 nucleotides agree with TRBD2. CDR1 MNHEY and CDR2 SVGAGI come from the germline V gene. The trim removed 8 bases at V and 0 bases at J, leaving 5 bases unmatched. CDR3 length: 14 residues. The CDR3 region is CASRAGPSTDTQYF. The CDR3 DNA is TGTGCCAGCCGAGCGGGACCCAGCACAGATACGCAGTATTTT.

V gene TRBV6-5 combines with J gene TRBJ2-3; 9 bases match TRBD2. The length of the CDR3 is 20 residues. In germline, CDR1 is MNHEY, CDR2 SVGAGI. V dropped 5 bases and J dropped 2; count of bases not matched to a gene: 20. DNA for the CDR3: TGTGCCAGCAGTAACCACCCGCGGGTAGCGGGAGTCTTAGTCACAGATACGCAGTATTTT. Translating it yields CASSNHPRVAGVLVTDTQYF.

The count of this clonotype is one. The rearrangement uses TRBV29-1 and TRBJ2-1, with D perhaps matching TRBD2 (5 bases). Trimming cost V 6 bases and J 6 bases, with 12 bases left between them. This CDR3 region has 12 residues. Germline loops: CDR1 SQVTM, CDR2 ANQGSEA. The chain's CDR3 is CSVGVQGNEQFF. The CDR3 DNA is TGCAGCGTGGGAGTTCAAGGCAATGAGCAGTTCTTC.

This chain links TRBV20-1 with TRBJ2-5; D unclear. The ends were cut back, 8 bases at V and 2 bases at J, with 9 bases in the middle. This CDR3 region has 11 residues. CDR1 DFQATT and CDR2 SNEGSKA come from the germline V gene (reference sequence). The chain's CDR3 is CSSRAQETQYF. The CDR3 nucleotides read TGCAGTTCCAGAGCACAAGAGACCCAGTACTTC.

The chain employs TRBV20-1 and TRBJ2-3, with TRBD2 identical over 9 bases. V lost 0 bases and J lost 6; bases outside the gene matches: 4. The germline V gene has CDR1 DFQATT and CDR2 SNEGSKA (reference sequence). The CDR3 is 14 residues long. The CDR3 coding sequence is TGCAGTGCTAGAGATAGCGGGAGCAGGGATACGCAGTATTTT. This gives the protein CSARDSGSRDTQYF.

The J gene is TRBJ2-1, the V gene TRBV20-1; TRBD2 matches 7 bases. Germline values: CDR1 DFQATT, CDR2 SNEGSKA (reference sequence). V lost 6 bases and J lost 9; bases outside the gene matches: 8. The CDR3 length is 12 residues. The CDR3 loop reads CSANDGRPEQFF. Here the CDR3 DNA reads TGCAGTGCCAATGACGGGAGGCCTGAGCAGTTCTTC.

The rearrangement joins TRBV30 to TRBJ2-6; D perhaps matches TRBD2 (5 bases). This CDR3 has 17 amino acids. The V end lost 4 bases, the J end lost 2 bases, and 18 bases lay between the germline ends. The germline V gene encodes CDR1 GTSNPN and CDR2 SVGIG (reference sequence). CDR3 in amino acids: CAWMPGTYFPGANVLTF. The CDR3 DNA reads as TGTGCCTGGATGCCGGGAACTTACTTCCCTGGGGCCAACGTCCTGACTTTC.

This sequence joins TRBV20-1 and TRBJ1-1; possible D gene TRBD1, 5 bases. CDR1 DFQATT and CDR2 SNEGSKA come from the germline V gene (reference sequence). With 0 bases removed from V and 2 bases from J, the gap between germline ends came to 10 bases. CDR3 length equals 14 residues. CDR3 sequence: CSAREGTDNTEAFF. In nucleotides, the CDR3 is TGCAGTGCTAGAGAGGGGACCGACAACACTGAAGCTTTCTTT.

The genes are TRBV20-1 and TRBJ2-1, with 8 bases identical to TRBD2. The CDR3 extends over 13 amino acids. J was trimmed by 8 bases and V by 4 bases; bases with no gene match: 7. From germline, CDR1 is DFQATT and CDR2 SNEGSKA (reference sequence). This chain's CDR3 is CSAIPGLGYEQFF. CDR3 bases: TGCAGTGCTATACCGGGACTAGGGTATGAGCAGTTCTTC.